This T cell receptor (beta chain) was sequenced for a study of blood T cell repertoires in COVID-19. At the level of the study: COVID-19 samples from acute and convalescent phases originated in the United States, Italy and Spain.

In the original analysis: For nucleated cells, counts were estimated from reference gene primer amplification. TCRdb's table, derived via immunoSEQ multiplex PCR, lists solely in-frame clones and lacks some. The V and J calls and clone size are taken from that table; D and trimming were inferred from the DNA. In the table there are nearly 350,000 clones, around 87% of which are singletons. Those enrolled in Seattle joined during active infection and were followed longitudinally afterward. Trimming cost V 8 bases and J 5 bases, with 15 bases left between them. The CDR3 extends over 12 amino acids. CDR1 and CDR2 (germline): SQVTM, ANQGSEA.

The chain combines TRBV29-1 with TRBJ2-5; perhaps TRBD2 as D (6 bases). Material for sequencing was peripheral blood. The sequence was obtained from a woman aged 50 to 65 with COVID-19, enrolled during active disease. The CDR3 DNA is TGCAGCATGGGGCCGGGAGAGGAGACCCAGTACTTC. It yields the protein CSMGPGEETQYF.